The 23 T cell receptor beta chains listed next were all sequenced from one sample in a study of T cell responses to AZD1222 COVID-19 vaccine (dated by TCRdb to the early 2020s). Reading the label with the study, this specimen's time point is: baseline before first vaccination. Receptor libraries were prepared by the immunoSEQ multiplex PCR assay. The immuneACCESS repertoire file appears here via TCRdb, limited to in-frame rearrangements. These files lack a portion of the clones; in checked studies, under half of the deficit traces to unresolved V genes, and the cause of the others is not known. Here the sample has about 170,000 clones; approximately 95% occur a single time. The ten largest clones capture about 4% of the sample. The sample was peripheral blood, taken on day 0 of AZD1222 vaccination. Source of these receptors: an adult in good health.

The chain recombines TRBV5-1 with TRBJ1-2; no definite D call. V was shortened by 6 bases and J by 8 bases, with 14 bases between the two germline ends. Germline V gives CDR1 SGHRS, CDR2 YFSETQ. The CDR3 is made up of 12 amino acids. The CDR3, as DNA: TGCGCCAGCACCCCGGACGGTACAGGCTACACCTTC. Translated: CASTPDGTGYTF.

The chain is built from TRBV19 and TRBJ1-2; D is unresolved. The V gene's germline CDR1 is LNHDA and CDR2 SQIVND (reference sequence). V was cut by 3 bases and J by 1 base, with 9 bases left in between. The CDR3 contains 14 residues. CDR3 loop: CASSMVGSNYGYTF. The DNA for the CDR3 is TGTGCCAGTAGTATGGTAGGCAGTAACTATGGCTACACCTTC. Filled out from reference TRBV19 and TRBJ1-2, the complete variable domain reads DGGITQSPKYLFRKEGQNVTLSCEQNLNHDAMYWYRQDPGQGLRLIYYSQIVNDFQKGDIAEGYSVSREKKESFPLTVTSAQKNPTAFYLCASSMVGSNYGYTFGSGTRLTVV.

The chain recombines TRBV20-1 with TRBJ2-7; TRBD1 or TRBD2 may be the D gene (5 bases each). V lost 5 bases, J lost 5 bases, and 10 bases lay in between. Germline values: CDR1 DFQATT, CDR2 SNEGSKA (reference sequence). The CDR3 is made up of 11 amino acids. For the CDR3, the DNA is TGCAGTGCTGGGGACGTTGACGAGCAGTACTTC. Encoded protein: CSAGDVDEQYF.

J is TRBJ1-5 and V is TRBV5-5; D gene uncertain. Trimming shortened V by 0 bases and J by 8 bases, and 9 bases separated the two germline ends. Per the germline V gene, CDR1 is SGHKS and CDR2 is YYEKEE (reference sequence). CDR3 length: 13 amino acids. The CDR3 nucleotides are TGTGCCAGCAGCTTGGTGTCGAGTGAGCCCCAGCATTTT. Translating gives CASSLVSSEPQHF.

V and J are TRBV19 and TRBJ1-5; TRBD1 matches 7 bases. Germline CDR1 and CDR2: LNHDA and SQIVND (reference sequence). Losses at the gene ends were 5 bases for V and 5 bases for J; bases not matched to a gene: 9. This CDR3 spans 15 amino acids. The chain's CDR3 is CASSGGGGGDQPQHF. As DNA, the CDR3 is TGTGCCAGTAGTGGAGGGGGCGGTGGGGATCAGCCCCAGCATTTT. Based on the CDR3 plus reference TRBV19 and TRBJ1-5, the full variable domain is DGGITQSPKYLFRKEGQNVTLSCEQNLNHDAMYWYRQDPGQGLRLIYYSQIVNDFQKGDIAEGYSVSREKKESFPLTVTSAQKNPTAFYLCASSGGGGGDQPQHFGDGTRLSIL.

The chain joins TRBV10-3 to TRBJ1-1, with 7 bases matching TRBD1. This CDR3 is built from 16 residues. Germline V gene sequence: CDR1 ENHRY, CDR2 SYGVKD. V trimming: 2 bases; J trimming: 0 bases; junction bases outside the gene matches: 6. The DNA for the CDR3 is TGTGCCATCAGTGAGGGTACAGGGGTAATGAACACTGAAGCTTTCTTT. This gives the protein CAISEGTGVMNTEAFF.

The gene calls are TRBV11-2 and TRBJ2-3; D possibly matches TRBD1 or TRBD2 (5 bases each). This CDR3 has 15 residues. The germline V and J ends were trimmed by 5 bases and 6 bases, with 18 bases remaining between them. Germline V CDR1 and CDR2: SGHAT, FQNNGV. CDR3 residues: CASSPAGTLRDTQYF. Written as DNA, the CDR3 is TGTGCCAGCAGCCCGGCCGGGACCCTTAGGGATACGCAGTATTTT. The entire variable domain, with the rest obtained from reference TRBV11-2 and TRBJ2-3, is as follows: EAGVAQSPRYKIIEKRQSVAFWCNPISGHATLYWYQQILGQGPKLLIQFQNNGVVDDSQLPKDRFSAERLKGVDSTLKIQPAKLEDSAVYLCASSPAGTLRDTQYFGPGTRLTVL.

CDR3 DNA: TGCGCCAGCAGCCCGCTGATCGGGGGACTTAACTATGGCTACACCTTC. Encoded protein: CASSPLIGGLNYGYTF. The chain links TRBV4-1 to TRBJ1-2; a weak D match, TRBD1 (5 bases). V was pared by 4 bases and J by 1 base, with 16 bases between. The CDR3 totals 16 residues. Looked up from germline, CDR1 is MGHRA and CDR2 is YSYEKL.

The gene calls are TRBV19 and TRBJ1-4, with 9 positions matching TRBD1. The V gene end was trimmed by 6 bases and the J gene end by 7 bases; junction bases not matched to a gene: 9. Germline V gene sequence: CDR1 LNHDA, CDR2 SQIVND (reference sequence). The CDR3 has 15 amino acids. The DNA of the CDR3 is TGTGCCAGTAGAACAACAGGGGGCATTGGTGAAAAACTGTTTTTT. Protein: CASRTTGGIGEKLFF.

This chain links TRBV18 with TRBJ2-1; D is ambiguous. CDR3 length: 14 residues. The V gene's germline CDR1 is KGHSH and CDR2 LQKENI. With 0 bases removed from V and 4 bases from J, the gap between germline ends came to 7 bases. The CDR3 is CASSPPNRYNEQFF. As DNA, the CDR3 is TGTGCCAGCTCACCACCTAACAGATACAATGAGCAGTTCTTC.

V is TRBV10-3 and J is TRBJ1-4; 8 bases match TRBD1. CDR1 and CDR2 from the germline V gene are ENHRY and SYGVKD. The CDR3 has 15 amino acids. V lost 4 bases to trimming and J lost 4 bases; unmatched junction nucleotides: 5. The CDR3 region has the DNA TGTGCCATCAGTGTCTCGACAGGGGTTAATGAAAAACTGTTTTTT. Translating it yields CAISVSTGVNEKLFF.

CDR3 bases: TGCAGCGTCGCGGGACCGGGGACAGGGCTGACAGATACGCAGTATTTT. It is translated as CSVAGPGTGLTDTQYF. The chain combines TRBV29-1 with TRBJ2-3; the match to TRBD1 covers 9 bases. Per the germline V gene, CDR1 is SQVTM and CDR2 is ANQGSEA. The CDR3 loop spans 16 amino acids. V was pared by 6 bases and J by 3 bases, with 13 bases of the junction left unmatched.

This clone appeared once. This chain joins TRBV4-1 and TRBJ1-1, with D hard to call. V lost 6 bases and J lost 1, with 24 bases in between. This CDR3 has 18 residues. Looked up from germline, CDR1 is MGHRA and CDR2 is YSYEKL. CDR3 in amino acids: CASSAGRVSGRENTEAFF. For the CDR3, the DNA is TGCGCCAGCAGTGCCGGGAGAGTCTCCGGACGGGAGAACACTGAAGCTTTCTTT.

The V gene is TRBV4-1, the J gene TRBJ1-4; 8 positions match TRBD1. CDR3 length: 18 amino acids. Germline assignment: CDR1 MGHRA and CDR2 YSYEKL. The J segment lost 0 bases and the V segment lost 0 bases, leaving 6 bases of the junction unmatched. The CDR3 nucleotides read TGCGCCAGCAGCCAAGAATGGGACAGGATGTCAACTAATGAAAAACTGTTTTTT. Residues: CASSQEWDRMSTNEKLFF.

The chain is built from TRBV27 and TRBJ2-7; no definite D call. The CDR3 length is 12 residues. Germline-derived CDR1 and CDR2 are MNHEY and SMNVEV (reference sequence). Trimming removed 6 bases from V and 0 bases from J, with 6 bases in between. The CDR3 protein is CASSRSSYEQYF. The CDR3 DNA sequence: TGTGCCAGCAGCCGAAGCTCCTACGAGCAGTACTTC.

This chain connects TRBV7-6 to TRBJ1-4; D not certain. V shed 4 bases and J shed 8 bases, with 5 bases lying between them. Germline loops: CDR1 SGHVS, CDR2 FNYEAQ. This CDR3 has 11 residues. The CDR3 DNA reads TGTGCCAGCAGCTCCGTCGAAAAACTGTTTTTT. Its translation: CASSSVEKLFF.

This clone was counted once. The chain uses TRBV2 and TRBJ1-1; no clear D. Germline V gene data show CDR1 as SNHLY and CDR2 as FYNNEI. This CDR3 has 14 residues. V was cut by 6 bases and J by 0 bases, with 11 bases left in between. CDR3 residues: CASRRVQLNTEAFF. CDR3 sequence (DNA): TGTGCCAGCAGGAGGGTACAGTTGAACACTGAAGCTTTCTTT.

This chain links TRBV6-1 with TRBJ1-2; D ambiguous. Germline CDR1 reads MNHNS; CDR2 reads SASEGT. Trimming shortened V by 2 bases and J by 5 bases, and 6 bases separated the two germline ends. The CDR3 spans 12 residues. The CDR3 sequence: CASSEPLYGYTF. The DNA of the CDR3 is TGTGCCAGCAGTGAACCCTTATATGGCTACACCTTC.

The chain is built from TRBV10-3 and TRBJ1-2, with TRBD1 matching over 10 bases. V was clipped by 6 bases and J by 4 bases; unmatched bases: 5. The CDR3 contains 14 residues. The V gene's germline CDR1 is ENHRY and CDR2 SYGVKD. The CDR3 nucleotides read TGTGCCATCAGACGGACAGGGGGGACCTATGGCTACACCTTC. Amino acids: CAIRRTGGTYGYTF.

The chain links TRBV12-3 or TRBV12-4 to TRBJ1-1, with unresolved D. This CDR3 has 12 amino acids. V lost 3 bases, J lost 4 bases, and 6 bases lay in between. CDR3 nucleotide sequence: TGTGCCAGCAGTTTTGCCCGCACTGAAGCTTTCTTT. Its protein is CASSFARTEAFF.

This clone turned up a few times. J is TRBJ2-7 and V is TRBV19; 10 positions match TRBD1. With V trimmed by 5 bases and J by 3 bases, 4 bases remained unmatched. CDR3 length equals 14 residues. Germline values: CDR1 LNHDA, CDR2 SQIVND (reference sequence). The CDR3 coding sequence is TGTGCCAGTAGTGTGGGGACAGGGGTCTACGAGCAGTACTTC. This gives the protein CASSVGTGVYEQYF.

The CDR3 loop is CASSEGHPGNTIYF. CDR3 sequence (DNA): TGCGCCAGCAGTGAGGGGCATCCGGGAAACACCATATATTTT. The chain uses TRBV10-1 and TRBJ1-3; D gene unclear. The CDR3 is made up of 14 amino acids. CDR1 is WNHNN and CDR2 is SYGVQD in the germline V gene (reference sequence). Trimming left V 2 bases short and J 4 bases short, with 9 bases between.

This chain uses TRBV7-9 with TRBJ2-7; 10 nucleotides align to TRBD1. CDR1 is SEHNR, CDR2 FQNEAQ, per germline (reference sequence). Trimming took 5 bases from V and 7 from J; bases not matched to a gene: 11. The CDR3 spans 15 residues. The CDR3, as DNA: TGTGCCAGCAGCCAATACCGGGACAGGGGTTTTGAGCAGTACTTC. Translated: CASSQYRDRGFEQYF.